This is a list of T cell receptor beta chains from one sample in a study of cytomegalovirus exposure and HLA in healthy donors. Profiling relied on immunoSEQ multiplex PCR, and the TCRdb table lists in-frame clones only, not all of them. The profile shows about 98,000 clones, over 75% of them singletons. Sequenced: PBMCs. The receptors derive from a female donor in good health and CMV-seropositive. CDR3s include the opening cysteine and the closing phenylalanine or tryptophan. Fields, in order: J gene, clone size, D gene, V gene, CDR3 protein, CDR3 DNA. D genes are given only for firm matches. Clone size appears in some rows only: once, few, many, or a class for an expanded clone.

J: TRBJ2-7; size: NA; D: TRBD2; V: TRBV27; CDR3: CASRRSGGGGEQYF; DNA: TGTGCCAGCAGGCGATCGGGGGGAGGTGGGGAGCAGTACTTC
J: TRBJ2-7; size: NA; D: NA; V: TRBV23-1; CDR3: CASSPCDKGEQYF; DNA: TGCGCCAGCAGCCCTTGCGACAAAGGCGAGCAGTACTTC
J: TRBJ2-1; size: NA; D: TRBD2; V: TRBV28; CDR3: CASSPSGRAGNEQFF; DNA: TGTGCCAGCAGTCCTAGCGGGAGGGCCGGGAATGAGCAGTTCTTC
J: TRBJ2-3; size: NA; D: NA; V: TRBV18; CDR3: CASSVLDTQYF; DNA: TGTGCCAGCTCAGTATTGGATACGCAGTATTTT
J: TRBJ2-2; size: NA; D: TRBD2; V: TRBV25-1; CDR3: CASSNSGRRTGELFF; DNA: TGTGCCAGCAGTAATAGCGGGAGAAGGACCGGGGAGCTGTTTTTT
J: TRBJ2-7; size: NA; D: TRBD2; V: TRBV11-2; CDR3: CASSTGLAGVSEQYF; DNA: TGTGCCAGCAGCACGGGACTAGCGGGGGTGAGTGAGCAGTACTTC
J: TRBJ2-5; size: NA; D: TRBD2; V: TRBV5-4; CDR3: CASSHTSGGQETQYF; DNA: TGTGCCAGCAGCCATACTAGCGGGGGACAAGAGACCCAGTACTTC
J: TRBJ1-6; size: NA; D: TRBD1; V: TRBV7-2; CDR3: CASSGRTGNNSPLHF; DNA: TGTGCCAGCAGCGGAAGGACAGGGAATAATTCACCCCTCCACTTT
J: TRBJ1-2; size: NA; D: NA; V: TRBV6-5; CDR3: CATSRQLANYGYTF; DNA: TGTGCTACTTCCCGCCAGCTAGCTAACTATGGCTACACCTTC
J: TRBJ1-5; size: NA; D: TRBD1; V: TRBV28; CDR3: CASSLRAGGIGNQPQHF; DNA: TGTGCCAGCAGTTTAAGGGCAGGGGGAATCGGCAATCAGCCCCAGCATTTT
J: TRBJ1-2; size: once; D: TRBD1; V: TRBV7-2; CDR3: CASSSLPGQGAGGYTF; DNA: TGTGCCAGCAGCTCCCTGCCGGGACAGGGGGCAGGTGGCTACACCTTC
J: TRBJ2-6; size: NA; D: NA; V: TRBV7-6; CDR3: CASSPVSGANVLTF; DNA: TGTGCCAGCAGCCCAGTCTCTGGGGCCAACGTCCTGACTTTC
J: TRBJ1-2; size: NA; D: NA; V: TRBV4-1; CDR3: CASSQGPGISYGYTF; DNA: TGCGCCAGCAGCCAAGGTCCAGGGATTAGCTATGGCTACACCTTC
J: TRBJ1-1; size: NA; D: NA; V: TRBV10-2; CDR3: CASSETGTEAFF; DNA: TGCGCCAGCAGTGAGACCGGGACTGAAGCTTTCTTT
J: TRBJ2-7; size: once; D: NA; V: TRBV4-1; CDR3: CASSQADSTYEQYF; DNA: TGCGCCAGCAGCCAGGCGGACTCGACCTACGAGCAGTACTTC
J: TRBJ2-5; size: NA; D: TRBD2; V: TRBV5-1; CDR3: CASKASGKETQYF; DNA: TGCGCCAGCAAGGCTAGCGGAAAAGAGACCCAGTACTTC
J: TRBJ1-2; size: NA; D: TRBD1; V: TRBV6-1; CDR3: CASRGDRDVYGYTF; DNA: TGTGCCAGCAGAGGGGACAGGGATGTCTATGGCTACACCTTC
J: TRBJ2-5; size: once; D: TRBD2; V: TRBV7-6; CDR3: CASSPTGTSGRETQYF; DNA: TGTGCCAGCAGTCCCACCGGGACTAGCGGGCGAGAGACCCAGTACTTC
J: TRBJ2-7; size: NA; D: NA; V: TRBV11-2; CDR3: CASSLGASLGEQYF; DNA: TGTGCCAGCAGCTTGGGAGCTTCCTTGGGCGAGCAGTACTTC
J: TRBJ1-3; size: NA; D: NA; V: TRBV5-1; CDR3: CASRRTPKAGNTIYF; DNA: TGCGCCAGCCGACGGACTCCTAAGGCTGGAAACACCATATATTTT
J: TRBJ2-3; size: NA; D: TRBD2; V: TRBV19; CDR3: CASSIGLGGGGGDTQYF; DNA: TGTGCCAGTAGTATTGGGCTCGGCGGGGGTGGGGGAGATACGCAGTATTTT
J: TRBJ2-7; size: once; D: NA; V: TRBV10-3; CDR3: CAISESGQISYEQYF; DNA: TGTGCCATCAGTGAGTCCGGACAGATCTCCTACGAGCAGTACTTC
J: TRBJ1-4; size: NA; D: NA; V: TRBV5-6; CDR3: CASSPGRRTEKLFF; DNA: TGTGCCAGCAGCCCGGGTAGAAGAACCGAAAAACTGTTTTTT
J: TRBJ1-1; size: NA; D: TRBD1; V: TRBV5-1; CDR3: CASSPGQGNEAFF; DNA: TGCGCCAGCAGCCCCGGACAGGGGAATGAAGCTTTCTTT
J: TRBJ2-2; size: NA; D: NA; V: TRBV18; CDR3: CASSRRGQKNTGELFF; DNA: TGTGCCAGCTCCCGGAGAGGACAGAAAAATACCGGGGAGCTGTTTTTT
J: TRBJ2-7; size: NA; D: TRBD1; V: TRBV19; CDR3: CASSIDGTGAYEQYF; DNA: TGTGCCAGTAGTATAGATGGGACAGGAGCCTACGAGCAGTACTTC
J: TRBJ2-1; size: few; D: TRBD2; V: TRBV5-1; CDR3: CASSFSGITYNEQFF; DNA: TGCGCCAGCAGTTTTAGCGGGATAACCTACAATGAGCAGTTCTTC
J: TRBJ1-1; size: NA; D: NA; V: TRBV27; CDR3: CASSLRPGTEAFF; DNA: TGTGCCAGCAGCTTGCGACCGGGCACTGAAGCTTTCTTT
J: TRBJ2-2; size: NA; D: TRBD1; V: TRBV18; CDR3: CASSPGTATAPNTGELFF; DNA: TGTGCCAGCTCACCAGGGACAGCCACTGCCCCTAACACCGGGGAGCTGTTTTTT
J: TRBJ2-2; size: NA; D: TRBD2; V: TRBV9; CDR3: CASSLAGGPSIDTGELFF; DNA: TGTGCCAGCAGCTTAGCGGGAGGGCCGAGTATTGACACCGGGGAGCTGTTTTTT
J: TRBJ2-7; size: NA; D: NA; V: TRBV5-4; CDR3: CASSLFPRDEQYF; DNA: TGTGCCAGCAGCTTGTTCCCGAGGGACGAGCAGTACTTC
J: TRBJ1-2; size: NA; D: NA; V: TRBV7-9; CDR3: CASSTTGSFYGYTF; DNA: TGTGCCAGCAGCACCACGGGGTCGTTCTATGGCTACACCTTC
J: TRBJ1-1; size: once; D: NA; V: TRBV6-5; CDR3: CASTGGDAFAEAFF; DNA: TGTGCCAGCACCGGGGGAGATGCCTTCGCTGAAGCTTTCTTT
J: TRBJ2-2; size: NA; D: TRBD1; V: TRBV14; CDR3: CASSPEPGTGDRTGELFF; DNA: TGTGCCAGCAGCCCCGAACCCGGGACAGGGGATCGCACCGGGGAGCTGTTTTTT
J: TRBJ1-3; size: NA; D: NA; V: TRBV6-4; CDR3: CASTTWVAPRNTIYF; DNA: TGTGCCAGCACCACCTGGGTAGCCCCGAGAAACACCATATATTTT
J: TRBJ2-1; size: NA; D: TRBD2; V: TRBV5-1; CDR3: CASSSAGGHLDEQFF; DNA: TGCGCCAGCAGCTCAGCGGGGGGGCATTTGGATGAGCAGTTCTTC
J: TRBJ2-7; size: few; D: TRBD1; V: TRBV14; CDR3: CASSHLGQGYSYEQYF; DNA: TGTGCCAGCAGCCATCTGGGACAGGGATACTCCTACGAGCAGTACTTC
J: TRBJ1-1; size: NA; D: TRBD1; V: TRBV19; CDR3: CASSSYGTGNTEAFF; DNA: TGTGCCAGTAGTAGTTATGGGACAGGGAACACTGAAGCTTTCTTT
J: TRBJ2-7; size: NA; D: NA; V: TRBV27; CDR3: CASSLKWPGESYEQYF; DNA: TGTGCCAGCAGTTTAAAGTGGCCAGGGGAATCCTACGAGCAGTACTTC
J: TRBJ2-4; size: NA; D: TRBD1; V: TRBV19; CDR3: CASSFRDSPSIQYF; DNA: TGTGCCAGTAGTTTCCGGGACAGCCCAAGCATTCAGTACTTC
J: TRBJ2-5; size: NA; D: TRBD2; V: TRBV5-4; CDR3: CASSFGRGGEETQYF; DNA: TGTGCCAGCAGCTTCGGGCGGGGGGGAGAGGAGACCCAGTACTTC
J: TRBJ2-3; size: NA; D: TRBD2; V: TRBV28; CDR3: CASSFELAGNKADTQYF; DNA: TGTGCCAGCAGTTTTGAACTAGCGGGAAATAAGGCAGATACGCAGTATTTT
J: TRBJ1-4; size: NA; D: NA; V: TRBV5-1; CDR3: CASSLGGVTNEKLFF; DNA: TGCGCCAGCAGCTTGGGCGGGGTAACTAATGAAAAACTGTTTTTT
J: TRBJ1-3; size: NA; D: NA; V: TRBV18; CDR3: CASSHPGEGSGNTIYF; DNA: TGTGCCAGCTCCCACCCCGGCGAGGGCTCTGGAAACACCATATATTTT
J: TRBJ2-7; size: NA; D: NA; V: TRBV11-2; CDR3: CASSPDTYEQYF; DNA: TGTGCCAGCAGCCCTGACACCTACGAGCAGTACTTC
J: TRBJ1-2; size: NA; D: TRBD1; V: TRBV6-1; CDR3: CASSEFEDRDLYGYTF; DNA: TGTGCCAGCAGTGAATTTGAGGACAGGGACCTCTATGGCTACACCTTC
J: TRBJ2-7; size: NA; D: TRBD2; V: TRBV7-6; CDR3: CASSLLAGGLAYEQYF; DNA: TGTGCCAGCAGCTTACTGGCGGGAGGGTTGGCCTACGAGCAGTACTTC
J: TRBJ2-3; size: NA; D: TRBD2; V: TRBV10-1; CDR3: CASSDRTSGTDTQYF; DNA: TGCGCCAGCAGTGATCGCACTAGCGGCACAGATACGCAGTATTTT